This TCR beta chain was found in a study of T cell responses to AZD1222 COVID-19 vaccine. There are 13 residues in the CDR3. V was clipped by 6 bases and J by 4 bases, with 13 bases between them. Germline CDR1 MDHEN, CDR2 SYDVKM. The data were produced by immunoSEQ multiplex PCR, yet TCRdb's version contains in-frame clones alone and is incomplete. The sample records 100,000 or so clones, 85% to 90% being singletons. The chain has TRBV28 and TRBJ2-7; D is possibly TRBD1 or TRBD2 (5 bases each). The starting material was peripheral blood, obtained on day 0 of AZD1222 vaccination. The sequence came from an adult in good health. The CDR3 nucleotides read TGTGCCAGCAGCCAACCAGAGGGGTACGAGCAGTACTTC. Translation gives CASSQPEGYEQYF.